This TCR beta chain stems from a study of T cell responses to AZD1222 COVID-19 vaccine. General study findings and limits: The sample set comprised mostly white British donors with more females, and clonal diversity was possibly underestimated. The reported proportion of spike-specific TCRs targeting unmutated variant regions was nearly half.

The data were produced by immunoSEQ multiplex PCR, yet TCRdb's version contains in-frame clones alone and is incomplete. The data contain about 84,000 clones, 70% to 90% of them singletons. From germline, CDR1 is SGHTA and CDR2 FQGNSA. V was pared by 5 bases and J by 8 bases, with 21 bases between. This CDR3 region has 15 residues. On this clone: Its antigen is not known.

The clonotype comes from an adult who received the AZD1222 COVID-19 vaccine. The chain combines TRBV7-2 with TRBJ1-2; maybe TRBD1 (5 bases). The input for sequencing was peripheral blood, taken 28 days after the second AZD1222 dose. The CDR3 reads CASSPSFRVQGGYTF. The CDR3 nucleotides are TGTGCCAGCAGCCCCTCTTTCAGGGTACAAGGAGGCTACACCTTC.